Sequencing of this TCR beta chain was carried out in a study of T cells in Graves' hyperthyroidism and ophthalmopathy. About the research overall: Blood from the periphery was taken at initial diagnosis, before any treatment.

Clinical symptoms, serum thyroxine and TRAb, thyroid ultrasound and orbital computed tomography were used for the diagnoses. There were TCR beta CDR3 regions amplified from RNA transcripts. Using the HTBI primer set, a first-round RT-PCR was run on the TCR CDR3. MiXCR was run by TCRdb on the multiplex PCR reads, yielding one entry per CDR3 protein. The data hold some 770,000 distinct CDR3 sequences, with roughly 15% observed a single time. The source is a man younger than 35 with Graves' hyperthyroidism. The sequenced material came from blood.

The CDR3 nucleotides are TGTGCCAGCTCCCGCTCCGGGACAGGGGTCGAGACCCAGTACTTC. Translated, it gives CASSRSGTGVETQYF. The chain joins TRBV19 to TRBJ2-5; 10 bases are a match to TRBD1. The germline gives CDR1 LNHDA, CDR2 SQIVND (reference sequence). CDR3 length: 15 residues. J was trimmed by 5 bases and V by 9 bases; bases with no gene match: 12.